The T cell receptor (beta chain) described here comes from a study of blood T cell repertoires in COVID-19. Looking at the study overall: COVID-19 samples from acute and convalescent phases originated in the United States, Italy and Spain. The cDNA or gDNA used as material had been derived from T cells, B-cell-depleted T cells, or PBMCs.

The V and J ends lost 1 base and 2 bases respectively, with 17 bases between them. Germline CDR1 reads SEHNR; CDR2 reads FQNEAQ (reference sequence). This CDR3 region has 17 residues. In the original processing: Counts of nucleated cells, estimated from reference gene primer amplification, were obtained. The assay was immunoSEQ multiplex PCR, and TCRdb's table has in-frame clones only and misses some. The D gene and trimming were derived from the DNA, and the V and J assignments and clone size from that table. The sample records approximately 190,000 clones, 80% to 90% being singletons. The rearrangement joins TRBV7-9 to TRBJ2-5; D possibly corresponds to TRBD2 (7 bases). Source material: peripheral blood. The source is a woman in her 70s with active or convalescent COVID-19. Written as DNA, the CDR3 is TGTGCCAGCAGCTTAGGAATGGGCGGGGGCAATCAAGAGACCCAGTACTTC. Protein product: CASSLGMGGGNQETQYF.